What follows describes a single T cell receptor beta chain. The data stem from a study of shared clonotypes between healthy human individuals. The data were produced by immunoSEQ multiplex PCR, yet TCRdb's version contains in-frame clones alone and is incomplete. The sample consists of 2 million to 3 million clones, over 85% of them appearing once. Germline V gives CDR1 SGHRS, CDR2 YFSETQ. The CDR3 contains 15 residues. V shed 2 bases, J shed 3 bases, and the junction held 4 bases outside the gene matches. The receptor's source is a man aged 18 to 30 in good health. Some clones in this sample may be carry-over from other donors' samples. The chain recombines TRBV5-1 with TRBJ2-5, with TRBD1 identical over 10 bases. Sequencing used naive CD4+ T cells from PBMCs. The subset denotes: CD45RA+ positively selected. CDR3 in amino acids: CASSFGGTGEETQYF. The CDR3 bases are TGCGCCAGCAGCTTCGGAGGGACAGGGGAAGAGACCCAGTACTTC.